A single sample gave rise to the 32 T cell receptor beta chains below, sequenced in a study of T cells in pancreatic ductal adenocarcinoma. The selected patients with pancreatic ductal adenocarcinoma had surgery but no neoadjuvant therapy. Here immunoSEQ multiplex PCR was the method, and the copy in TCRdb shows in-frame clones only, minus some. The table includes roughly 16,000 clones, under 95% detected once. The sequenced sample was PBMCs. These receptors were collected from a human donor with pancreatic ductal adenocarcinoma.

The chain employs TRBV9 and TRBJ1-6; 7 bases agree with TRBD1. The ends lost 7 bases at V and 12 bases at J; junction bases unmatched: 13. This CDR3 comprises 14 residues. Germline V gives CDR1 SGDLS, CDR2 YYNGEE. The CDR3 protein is CASGKEGARGPLHF. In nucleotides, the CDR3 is TGTGCCAGCGGAAAGGAGGGGGCGCGGGGACCCCTCCACTTT.

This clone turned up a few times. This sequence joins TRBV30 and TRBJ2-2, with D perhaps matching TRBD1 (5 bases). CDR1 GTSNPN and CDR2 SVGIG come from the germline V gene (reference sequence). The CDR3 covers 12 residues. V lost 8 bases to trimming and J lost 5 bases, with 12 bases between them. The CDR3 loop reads CAGVGVTGELFF. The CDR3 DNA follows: TGTGCCGGAGTAGGGGTGACCGGGGAGCTGTTTTTT.

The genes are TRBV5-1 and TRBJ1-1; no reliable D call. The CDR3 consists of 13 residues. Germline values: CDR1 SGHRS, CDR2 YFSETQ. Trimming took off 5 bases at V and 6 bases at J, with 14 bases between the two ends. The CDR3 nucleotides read TGCGCCAGCAGTCCCCGGGAAGGCTCTGAAGCTTTCTTT. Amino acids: CASSPREGSEAFF. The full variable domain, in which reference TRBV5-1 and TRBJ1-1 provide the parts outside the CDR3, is KAGVTQTPRYLIKTRGQQVTLSCSPISGHRSVSWYQQTPGQGLQFLFEYFSETQRNKGNFPGRFSGRQFSNSRSEMNVSTLELGDSALYLCASSPREGSEAFFGQGTRLTVV.

DNA for the CDR3: TGTGCCAGTAGCAATACTCAGGGACCCCGGATCGACCGGAACATTCAGTACTTC. Translating gives CASSNTQGPRIDRNIQYF. V and J are TRBV19 and TRBJ2-4; D possibly uses TRBD1 or TRBD2 (5 bases each). Trimming shortened V by 6 bases and J by 7 bases, and 28 bases separated the two germline ends. This CDR3 is built from 18 residues. CDR1 LNHDA and CDR2 SQIVND come from the germline V gene (reference sequence). The whole variable domain, remainder taken from reference TRBV19 and TRBJ2-4, is DGGITQSPKYLFRKEGQNVTLSCEQNLNHDAMYWYRQDPGQGLRLIYYSQIVNDFQKGDIAEGYSVSREKKESFPLTVTSAQKNPTAFYLCASSNTQGPRIDRNIQYFGAGTRLSVL.

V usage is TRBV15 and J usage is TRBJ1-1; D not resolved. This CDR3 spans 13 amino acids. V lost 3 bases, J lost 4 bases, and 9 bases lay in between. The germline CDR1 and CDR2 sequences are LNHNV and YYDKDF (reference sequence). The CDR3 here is CATSSRTLTEAFF. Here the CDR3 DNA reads TGTGCCACCAGCAGTCGCACGCTCACTGAAGCTTTCTTT.

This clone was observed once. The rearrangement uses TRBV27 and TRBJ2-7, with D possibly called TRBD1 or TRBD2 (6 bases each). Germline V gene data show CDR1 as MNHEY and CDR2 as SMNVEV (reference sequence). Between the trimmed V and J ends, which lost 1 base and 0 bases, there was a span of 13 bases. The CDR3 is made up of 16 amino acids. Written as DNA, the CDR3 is TGTGCCAGCAGTTTATACGGAGGGGGTAGCTCCTACGAGCAGTACTTC. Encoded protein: CASSLYGGGSSYEQYF.

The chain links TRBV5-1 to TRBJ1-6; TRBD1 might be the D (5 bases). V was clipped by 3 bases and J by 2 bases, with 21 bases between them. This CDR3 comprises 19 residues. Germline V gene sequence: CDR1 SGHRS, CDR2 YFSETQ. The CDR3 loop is CASSSSRDAHGPYNSPLHF. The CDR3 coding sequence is TGCGCCAGCAGCTCGTCCCGGGACGCTCACGGCCCCTATAATTCACCCCTCCACTTT. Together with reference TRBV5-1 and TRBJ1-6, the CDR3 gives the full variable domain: KAGVTQTPRYLIKTRGQQVTLSCSPISGHRSVSWYQQTPGQGLQFLFEYFSETQRNKGNFPGRFSGRQFSNSRSEMNVSTLELGDSALYLCASSSSRDAHGPYNSPLHFGNGTRLTVT.

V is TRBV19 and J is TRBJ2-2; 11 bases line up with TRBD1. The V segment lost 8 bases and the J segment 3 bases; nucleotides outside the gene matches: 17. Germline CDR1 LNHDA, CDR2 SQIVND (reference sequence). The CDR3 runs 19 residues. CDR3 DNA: TGTGCCAGTCTGGACAGGGGGCTTAACTGGTCCCCGGACACCGGGGAGCTGTTTTTT. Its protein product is CASLDRGLNWSPDTGELFF.

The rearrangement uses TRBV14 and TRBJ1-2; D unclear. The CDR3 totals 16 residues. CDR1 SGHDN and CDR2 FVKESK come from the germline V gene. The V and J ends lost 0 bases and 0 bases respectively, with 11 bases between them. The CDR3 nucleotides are TGTGCCAGCAGCCAAGATCGTACCCGACCTAACTATGGCTACACCTTC. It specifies CASSQDRTRPNYGYTF.

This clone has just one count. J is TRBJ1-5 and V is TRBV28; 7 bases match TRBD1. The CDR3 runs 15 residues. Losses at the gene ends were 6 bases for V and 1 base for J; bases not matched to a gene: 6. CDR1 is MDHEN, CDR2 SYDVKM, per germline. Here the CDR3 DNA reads TGTGCCAGCAGGCGACAGGGATTCAGCAATCAGCCCCAGCATTTT. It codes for CASRRQGFSNQPQHF.

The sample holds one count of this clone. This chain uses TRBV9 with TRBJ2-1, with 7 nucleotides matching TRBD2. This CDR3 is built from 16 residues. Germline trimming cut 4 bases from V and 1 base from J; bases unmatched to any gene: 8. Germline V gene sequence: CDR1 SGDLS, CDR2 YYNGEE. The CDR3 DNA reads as TGTGCCAGCAGCCCTCGGGGGGACTTGTCCTACAATGAGCAGTTCTTC. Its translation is CASSPRGDLSYNEQFF.

The CDR3 sequence: CSVEDQSGAGTDTQYF. CDR3 nucleotides: TGCAGCGTTGAAGATCAATCAGGGGCCGGCACAGATACGCAGTATTTT. V gene TRBV29-1 combines with J gene TRBJ2-3; perhaps TRBD1 as D (6 bases). The CDR3 spans 16 residues. CDR1 and CDR2 (germline): SQVTM, ANQGSEA. V gave up 0 bases and J gave up 1 base, with 14 bases separating them.

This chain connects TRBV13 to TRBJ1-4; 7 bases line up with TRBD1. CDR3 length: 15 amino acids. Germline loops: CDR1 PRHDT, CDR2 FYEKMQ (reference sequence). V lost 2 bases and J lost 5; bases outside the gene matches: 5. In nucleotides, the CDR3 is TGTGCCAGCAGCTTACGAGACAGGGTGAATGAAAAACTGTTTTTT. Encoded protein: CASSLRDRVNEKLFF.

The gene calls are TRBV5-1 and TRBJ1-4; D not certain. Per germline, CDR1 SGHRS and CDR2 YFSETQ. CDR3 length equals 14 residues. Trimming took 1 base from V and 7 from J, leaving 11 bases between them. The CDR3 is CASSLSQSGEKLFF. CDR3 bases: TGCGCCAGCAGCTTGAGCCAGTCGGGTGAAAAACTGTTTTTT.

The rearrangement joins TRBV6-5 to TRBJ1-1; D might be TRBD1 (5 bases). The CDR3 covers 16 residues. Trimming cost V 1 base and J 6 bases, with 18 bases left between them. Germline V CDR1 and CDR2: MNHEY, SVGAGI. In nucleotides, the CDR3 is TGTGCCAGCAGTTACTTAGGAATCGGGACTGACTCTGAAGCTTTCTTT. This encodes CASSYLGIGTDSEAFF.

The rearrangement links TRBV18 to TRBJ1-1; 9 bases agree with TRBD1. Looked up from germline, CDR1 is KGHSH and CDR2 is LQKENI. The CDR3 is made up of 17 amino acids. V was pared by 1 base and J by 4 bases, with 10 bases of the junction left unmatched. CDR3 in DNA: TGTGCCAGCTCACCACTGGGACAGGGTTATTTGGGCACTGAAGCTTTCTTT. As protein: CASSPLGQGYLGTEAFF.

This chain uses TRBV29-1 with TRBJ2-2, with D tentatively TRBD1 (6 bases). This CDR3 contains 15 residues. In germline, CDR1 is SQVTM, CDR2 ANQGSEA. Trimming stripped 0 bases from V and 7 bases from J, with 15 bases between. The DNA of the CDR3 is TGCAGCGTTGAAGATCAATTGGGGGCTGGCGGGGAGCTGTTTTTT. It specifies CSVEDQLGAGGELFF.

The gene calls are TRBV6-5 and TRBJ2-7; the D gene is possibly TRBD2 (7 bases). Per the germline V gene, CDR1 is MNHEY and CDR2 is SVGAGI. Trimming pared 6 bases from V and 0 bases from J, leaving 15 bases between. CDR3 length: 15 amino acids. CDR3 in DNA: TGTGCCAGCAGGGGAAGGGGGGGCGCCTCCTACGAGCAGTACTTC. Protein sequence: CASRGRGGASYEQYF.

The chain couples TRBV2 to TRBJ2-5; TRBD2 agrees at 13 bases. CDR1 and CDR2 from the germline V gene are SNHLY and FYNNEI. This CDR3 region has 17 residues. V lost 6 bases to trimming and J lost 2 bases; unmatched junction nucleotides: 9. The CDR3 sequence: CASSGTSGVLPQETQYF. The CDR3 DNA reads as TGTGCCAGCAGCGGGACTAGCGGGGTTTTACCGCAAGAGACCCAGTACTTC.

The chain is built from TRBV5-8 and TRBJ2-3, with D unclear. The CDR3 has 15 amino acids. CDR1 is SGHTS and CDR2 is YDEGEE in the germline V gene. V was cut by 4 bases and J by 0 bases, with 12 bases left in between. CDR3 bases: TGTGCCAGCAGCCCCAAAGGTGGTAGCACAGATACGCAGTATTTT. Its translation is CASSPKGGSTDTQYF.

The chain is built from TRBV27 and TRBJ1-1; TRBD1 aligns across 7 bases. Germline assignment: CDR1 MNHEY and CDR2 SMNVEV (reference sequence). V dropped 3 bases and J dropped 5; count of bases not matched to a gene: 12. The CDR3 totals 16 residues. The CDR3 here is CASSLGSEGAKTEAFF. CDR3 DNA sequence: TGTGCCAGCAGTTTGGGAAGTGAGGGGGCGAAGACTGAAGCTTTCTTT.

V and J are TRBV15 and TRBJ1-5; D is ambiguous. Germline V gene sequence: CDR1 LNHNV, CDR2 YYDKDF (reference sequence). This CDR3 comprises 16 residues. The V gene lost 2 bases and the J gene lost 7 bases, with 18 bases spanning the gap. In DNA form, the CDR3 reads TGTGCCACCAGCAGACGGCCGGGATCAGTGGGGCAGCCCCAGCATTTT. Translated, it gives CATSRRPGSVGQPQHF.

CDR3 DNA sequence: TGTGCCAGCAGCCCAATAGCGGGAGGGCCTAGGGAGCAGTACTTC. It codes for CASSPIAGGPREQYF. V usage is TRBV7-2 and J usage is TRBJ2-7; TRBD2 matches at 11 bases. The CDR3 contains 15 residues. V dropped 5 bases and J dropped 7; count of bases not matched to a gene: 10. CDR1 is SGHTA, CDR2 FQGNSA, per germline.

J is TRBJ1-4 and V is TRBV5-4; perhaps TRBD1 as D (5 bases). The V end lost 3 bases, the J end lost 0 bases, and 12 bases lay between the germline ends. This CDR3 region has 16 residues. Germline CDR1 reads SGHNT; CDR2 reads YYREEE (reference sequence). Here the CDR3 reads CASSSGTYATNEKLFF. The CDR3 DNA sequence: TGTGCCAGCAGCTCCGGGACGTACGCAACTAATGAAAAACTGTTTTTT.

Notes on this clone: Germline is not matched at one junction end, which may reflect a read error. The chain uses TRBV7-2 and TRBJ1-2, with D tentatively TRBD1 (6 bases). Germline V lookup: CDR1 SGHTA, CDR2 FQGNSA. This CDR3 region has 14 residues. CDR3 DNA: TGTGCCAGCAGCTTAGGAGGGTCACAGGGAGGCTATACCTTC. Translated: CASSLGGSQGGYTF.

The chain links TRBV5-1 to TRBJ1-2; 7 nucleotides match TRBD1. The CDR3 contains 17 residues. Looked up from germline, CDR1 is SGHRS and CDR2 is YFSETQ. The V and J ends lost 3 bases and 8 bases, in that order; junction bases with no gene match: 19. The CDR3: CASSSLGRGQMLGGYTF. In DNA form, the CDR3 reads TGCGCCAGCAGCTCACTTGGACGGGGACAGATGCTTGGAGGCTACACCTTC. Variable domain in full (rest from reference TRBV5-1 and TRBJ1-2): KAGVTQTPRYLIKTRGQQVTLSCSPISGHRSVSWYQQTPGQGLQFLFEYFSETQRNKGNFPGRFSGRQFSNSRSEMNVSTLELGDSALYLCASSSLGRGQMLGGYTFGSGTRLTVV.

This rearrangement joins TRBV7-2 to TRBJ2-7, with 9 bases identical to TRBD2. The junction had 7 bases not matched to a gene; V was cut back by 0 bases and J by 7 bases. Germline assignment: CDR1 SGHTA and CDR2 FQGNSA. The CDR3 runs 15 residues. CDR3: CASSLAAGGPFEQYF. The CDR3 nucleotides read TGTGCCAGCAGCTTAGCAGCGGGAGGCCCCTTTGAGCAGTACTTC.

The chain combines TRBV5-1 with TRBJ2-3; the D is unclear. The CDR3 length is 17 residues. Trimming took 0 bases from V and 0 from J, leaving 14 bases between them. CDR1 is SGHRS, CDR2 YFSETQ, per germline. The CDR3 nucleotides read TGCGCCAGCAGCTTGGAAAAGACATGGGCTAGCACAGATACGCAGTATTTT. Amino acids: CASSLEKTWASTDTQYF.

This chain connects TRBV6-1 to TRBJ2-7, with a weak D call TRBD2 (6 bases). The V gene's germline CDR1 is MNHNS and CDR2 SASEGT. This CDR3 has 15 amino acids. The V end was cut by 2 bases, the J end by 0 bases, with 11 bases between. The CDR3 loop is CASSETYGGSYEQYF. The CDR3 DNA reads TGTGCCAGCAGTGAAACTTACGGGGGCTCCTACGAGCAGTACTTC.

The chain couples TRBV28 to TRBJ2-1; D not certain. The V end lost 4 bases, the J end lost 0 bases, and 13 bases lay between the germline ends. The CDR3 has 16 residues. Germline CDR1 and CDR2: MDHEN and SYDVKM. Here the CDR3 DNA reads TGTGCCAGCAGTTCCTTCACCGGTGGCTCCTACAATGAGCAGTTCTTC. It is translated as CASSSFTGGSYNEQFF.

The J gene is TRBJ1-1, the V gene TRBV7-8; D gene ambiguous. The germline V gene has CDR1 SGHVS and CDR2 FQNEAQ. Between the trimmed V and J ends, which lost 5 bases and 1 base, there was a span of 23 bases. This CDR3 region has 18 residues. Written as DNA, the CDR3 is TGTGCCAGCAGCCTCACTCCGGGCTCTCCTGCGGGGAACACTGAAGCTTTCTTT. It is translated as CASSLTPGSPAGNTEAFF.

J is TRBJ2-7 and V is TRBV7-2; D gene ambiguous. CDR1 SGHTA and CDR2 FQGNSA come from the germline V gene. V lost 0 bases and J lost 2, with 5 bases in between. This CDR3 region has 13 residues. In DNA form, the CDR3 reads TGTGCCAGCAGCTTAGCCATAGCCTACGAGCAGTACTTC. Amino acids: CASSLAIAYEQYF.